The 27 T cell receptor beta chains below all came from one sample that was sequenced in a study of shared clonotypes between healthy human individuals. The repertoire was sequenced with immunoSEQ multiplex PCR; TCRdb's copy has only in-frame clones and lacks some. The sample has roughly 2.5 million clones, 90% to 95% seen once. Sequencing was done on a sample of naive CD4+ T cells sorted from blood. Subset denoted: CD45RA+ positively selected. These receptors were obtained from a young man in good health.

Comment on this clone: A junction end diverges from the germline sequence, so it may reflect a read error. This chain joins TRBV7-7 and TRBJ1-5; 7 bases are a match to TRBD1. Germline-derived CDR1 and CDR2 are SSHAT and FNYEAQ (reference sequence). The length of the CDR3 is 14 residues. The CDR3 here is CASSHGTANQPQHF. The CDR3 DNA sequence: TGTGCTAGCAGCCACGGGACAGCGAATCAGCCCCAGCATTTT.

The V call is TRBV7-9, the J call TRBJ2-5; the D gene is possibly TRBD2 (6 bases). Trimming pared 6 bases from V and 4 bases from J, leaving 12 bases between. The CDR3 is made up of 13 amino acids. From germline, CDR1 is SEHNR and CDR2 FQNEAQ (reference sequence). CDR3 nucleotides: TGTGCCAGCAGACGGGGAGGAGGAGAGACCCAGTACTTC. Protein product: CASRRGGGETQYF.

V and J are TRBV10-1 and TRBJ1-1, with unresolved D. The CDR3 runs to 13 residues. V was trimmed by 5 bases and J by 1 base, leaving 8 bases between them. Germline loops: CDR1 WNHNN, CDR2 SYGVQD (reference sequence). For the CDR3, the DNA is TGCGCCAGCAGTCCAGGCAGGAACACTGAAGCTTTCTTT. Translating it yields CASSPGRNTEAFF.

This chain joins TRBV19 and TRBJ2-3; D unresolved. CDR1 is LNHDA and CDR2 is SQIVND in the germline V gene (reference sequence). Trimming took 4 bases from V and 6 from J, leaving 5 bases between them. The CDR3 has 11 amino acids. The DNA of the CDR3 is TGTGCCAGTAGTAGATTGGATACGCAGTATTTT. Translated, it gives CASSRLDTQYF.

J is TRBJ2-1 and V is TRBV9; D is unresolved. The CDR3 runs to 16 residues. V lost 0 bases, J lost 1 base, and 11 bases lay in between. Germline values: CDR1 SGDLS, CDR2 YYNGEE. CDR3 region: CASSVDPTSSYNEQFF. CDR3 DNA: TGTGCCAGCAGCGTAGATCCCACCTCTTCCTACAATGAGCAGTTCTTC.

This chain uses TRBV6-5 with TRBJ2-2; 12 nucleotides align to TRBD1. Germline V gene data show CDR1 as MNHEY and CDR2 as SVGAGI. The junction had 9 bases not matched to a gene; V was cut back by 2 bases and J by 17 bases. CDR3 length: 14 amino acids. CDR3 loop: CASSYNSGTGGFFF. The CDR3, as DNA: TGTGCCAGCAGTTACAATTCCGGGACAGGGGGCTTCTTTTTT.

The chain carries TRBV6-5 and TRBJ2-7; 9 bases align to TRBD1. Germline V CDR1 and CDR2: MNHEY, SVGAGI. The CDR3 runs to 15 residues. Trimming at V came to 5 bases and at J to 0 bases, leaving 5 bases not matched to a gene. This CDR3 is CASSGTGILSYEQYF. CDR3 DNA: TGTGCCAGCAGTGGGACAGGGATCCTCTCCTACGAGCAGTACTTC.

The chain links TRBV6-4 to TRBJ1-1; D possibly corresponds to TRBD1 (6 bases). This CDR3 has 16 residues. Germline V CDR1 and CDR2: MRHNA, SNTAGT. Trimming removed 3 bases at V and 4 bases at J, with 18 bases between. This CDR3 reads CASSERGALGATEAFF. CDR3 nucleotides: TGTGCCAGCAGTGAAAGAGGGGCCCTGGGGGCCACTGAAGCTTTCTTT.

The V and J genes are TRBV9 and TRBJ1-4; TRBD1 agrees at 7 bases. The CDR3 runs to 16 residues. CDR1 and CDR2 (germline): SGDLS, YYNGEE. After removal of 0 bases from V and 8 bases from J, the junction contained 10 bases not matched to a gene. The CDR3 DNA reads TGTGCCAGCAGCGTAGGGAGGGACAGCGCCGAGGAAAAACTGTTTTTT. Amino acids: CASSVGRDSAEEKLFF.

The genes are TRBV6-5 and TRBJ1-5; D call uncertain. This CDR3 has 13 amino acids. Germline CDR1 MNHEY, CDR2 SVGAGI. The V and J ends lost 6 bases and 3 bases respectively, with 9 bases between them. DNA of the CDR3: TGTGCCAGCAGAGAGGCTTTCAATCAGCCCCAGCATTTT. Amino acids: CASREAFNQPQHF.

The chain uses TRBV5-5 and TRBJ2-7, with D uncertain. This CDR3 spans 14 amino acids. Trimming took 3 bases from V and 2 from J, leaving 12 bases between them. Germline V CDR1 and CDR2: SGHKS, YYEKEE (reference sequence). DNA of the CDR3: TGTGCCAGCAGCTACTTTCCTGGCCCCTACGAGCAGTACTTC. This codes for CASSYFPGPYEQYF.

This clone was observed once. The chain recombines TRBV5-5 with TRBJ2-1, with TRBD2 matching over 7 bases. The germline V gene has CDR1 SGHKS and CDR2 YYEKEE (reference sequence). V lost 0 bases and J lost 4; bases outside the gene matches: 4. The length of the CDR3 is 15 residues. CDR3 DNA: TGTGCCAGCAGCTTGGTAGCGGGCCGGTACAATGAGCAGTTCTTC. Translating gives CASSLVAGRYNEQFF.

The CDR3: CASSQDLGGADGYTF. In DNA form, the CDR3 reads TGCGCCAGCAGCCAAGATCTGGGGGGAGCAGATGGCTACACCTTC. The V and J genes are TRBV4-3 and TRBJ1-2, with TRBD1 as a possible D gene (5 bases). CDR3 length equals 15 residues. Trimming stripped 0 bases from V and 6 bases from J, with 14 bases between. Germline-derived CDR1 and CDR2 are LGHNA and YSLEER.

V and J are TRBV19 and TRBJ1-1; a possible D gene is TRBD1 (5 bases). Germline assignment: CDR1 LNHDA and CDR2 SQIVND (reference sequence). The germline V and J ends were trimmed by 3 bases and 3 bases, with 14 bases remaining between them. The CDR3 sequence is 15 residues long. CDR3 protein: CASSISKGKYTEAFF. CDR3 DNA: TGTGCCAGTAGTATCTCGAAGGGGAAGTACACTGAAGCTTTCTTT.

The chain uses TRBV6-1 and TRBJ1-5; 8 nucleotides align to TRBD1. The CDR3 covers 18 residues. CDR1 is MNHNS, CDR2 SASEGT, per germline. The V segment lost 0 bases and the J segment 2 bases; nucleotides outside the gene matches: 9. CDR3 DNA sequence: TGTGCCAGCAGTGAAGCGTGGCAGGGGGCCTTTGGCAATCAGCCCCAGCATTTT. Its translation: CASSEAWQGAFGNQPQHF.

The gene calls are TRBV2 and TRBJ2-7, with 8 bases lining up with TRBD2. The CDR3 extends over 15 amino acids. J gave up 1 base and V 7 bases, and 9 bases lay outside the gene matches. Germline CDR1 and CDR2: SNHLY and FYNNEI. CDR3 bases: TGTGCCAGCATCCTCGGGGGGGCTGATTCCTACGAGCAGTACTTC. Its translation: CASILGGADSYEQYF.

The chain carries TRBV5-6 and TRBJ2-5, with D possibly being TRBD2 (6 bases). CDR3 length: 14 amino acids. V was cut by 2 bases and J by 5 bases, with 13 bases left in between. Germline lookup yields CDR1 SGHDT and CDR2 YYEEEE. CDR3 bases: TGTGCCAGCAGCTTAATGGCTAGCGACGAGACCCAGTACTTC. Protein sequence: CASSLMASDETQYF.

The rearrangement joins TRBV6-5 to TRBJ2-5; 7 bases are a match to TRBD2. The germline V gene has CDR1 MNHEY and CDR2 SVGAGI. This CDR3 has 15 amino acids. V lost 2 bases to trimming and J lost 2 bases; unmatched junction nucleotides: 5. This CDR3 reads CASSYVGTIQETQYF. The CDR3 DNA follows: TGTGCCAGCAGTTACGTTGGGACTATACAAGAGACCCAGTACTTC.

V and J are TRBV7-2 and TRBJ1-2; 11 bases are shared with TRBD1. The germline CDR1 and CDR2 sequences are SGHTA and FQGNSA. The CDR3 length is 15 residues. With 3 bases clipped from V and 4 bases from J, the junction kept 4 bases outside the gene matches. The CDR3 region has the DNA TGTGCCAGCAGCTTCGGACAGGGGGCAATCTATGGCTACACCTTC. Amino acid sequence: CASSFGQGAIYGYTF. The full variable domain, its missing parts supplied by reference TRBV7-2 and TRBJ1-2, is GAGVSQSPSNKVTEKGKDVELRCDPISGHTALYWYRQSLGQGLEFLIYFQGNSAPDKSGLPSDRFSAERTGGSVSTLTIQRTQQEDSAVYLCASSFGQGAIYGYTFGSGTRLTVV.

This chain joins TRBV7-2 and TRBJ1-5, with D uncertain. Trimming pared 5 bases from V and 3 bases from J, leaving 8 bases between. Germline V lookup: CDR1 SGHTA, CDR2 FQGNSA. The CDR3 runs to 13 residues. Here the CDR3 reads CASSVRFNQPQHF. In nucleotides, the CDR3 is TGTGCCAGCAGCGTCAGATTCAATCAGCCCCAGCATTTT.

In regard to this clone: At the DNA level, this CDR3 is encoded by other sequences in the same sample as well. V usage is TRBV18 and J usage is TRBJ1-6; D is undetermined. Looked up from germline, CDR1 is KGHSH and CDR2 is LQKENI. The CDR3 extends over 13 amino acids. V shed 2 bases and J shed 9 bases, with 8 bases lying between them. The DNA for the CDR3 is TGTGCCAGCTCACCAGGCAGCGGTTCACCCCTCCACTTT. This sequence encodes CASSPGSGSPLHF. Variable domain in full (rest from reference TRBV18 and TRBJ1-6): NAGVMQNPRHLVRRRGQEARLRCSPMKGHSHVYWYRQLPEEGLKFMVYLQKENIIDESGMPKERFSAEFPKEGPSILRIQQVVRGDSAAYFCASSPGSGSPLHFGNGTRLTVT.

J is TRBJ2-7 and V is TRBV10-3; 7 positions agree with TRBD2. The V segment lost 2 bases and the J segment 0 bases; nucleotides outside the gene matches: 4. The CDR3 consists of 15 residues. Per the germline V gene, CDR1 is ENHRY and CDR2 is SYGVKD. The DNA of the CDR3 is TGTGCCATCAGTGAGGTAGCTAGCGGCTCCTACGAGCAGTACTTC. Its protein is CAISEVASGSYEQYF.

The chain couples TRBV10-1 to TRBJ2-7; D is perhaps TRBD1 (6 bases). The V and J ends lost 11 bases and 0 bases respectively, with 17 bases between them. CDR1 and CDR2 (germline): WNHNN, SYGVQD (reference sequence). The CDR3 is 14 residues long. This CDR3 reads CAPRGTRGSYEQYF. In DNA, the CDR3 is TGCGCCCCGAGGGGGACAAGGGGCTCCTACGAGCAGTACTTC.

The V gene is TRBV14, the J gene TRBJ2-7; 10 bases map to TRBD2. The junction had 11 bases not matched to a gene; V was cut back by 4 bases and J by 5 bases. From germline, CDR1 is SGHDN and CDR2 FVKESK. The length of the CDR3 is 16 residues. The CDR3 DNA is TGTGCCAGCAGCCGCAGCGGGAGGGTTAATCAGAACGAGCAGTACTTC. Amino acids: CASSRSGRVNQNEQYF.

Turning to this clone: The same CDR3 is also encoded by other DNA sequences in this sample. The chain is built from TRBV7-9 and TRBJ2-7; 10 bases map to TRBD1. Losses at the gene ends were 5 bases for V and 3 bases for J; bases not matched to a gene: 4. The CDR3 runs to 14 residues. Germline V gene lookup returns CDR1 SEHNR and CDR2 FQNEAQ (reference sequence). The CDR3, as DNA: TGTGCCAGCAGCCCGGGACAGGGGAACTACGAGCAGTACTTC. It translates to CASSPGQGNYEQYF.

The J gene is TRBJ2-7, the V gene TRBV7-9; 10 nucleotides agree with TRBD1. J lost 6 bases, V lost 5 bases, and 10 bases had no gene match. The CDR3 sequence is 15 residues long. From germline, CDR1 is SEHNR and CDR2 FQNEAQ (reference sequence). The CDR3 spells CASSPLGQGVFEQYF. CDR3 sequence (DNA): TGTGCCAGCAGCCCACTTGGACAGGGGGTATTCGAGCAGTACTTC.

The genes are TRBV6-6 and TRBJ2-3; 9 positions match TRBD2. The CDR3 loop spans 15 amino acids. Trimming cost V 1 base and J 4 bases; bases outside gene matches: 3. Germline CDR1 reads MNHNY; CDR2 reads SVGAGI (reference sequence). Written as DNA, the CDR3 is TGTGCCAGCAGTTACTGGAGGACTAGCGCAGATACGCAGTATTTT. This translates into CASSYWRTSADTQYF.